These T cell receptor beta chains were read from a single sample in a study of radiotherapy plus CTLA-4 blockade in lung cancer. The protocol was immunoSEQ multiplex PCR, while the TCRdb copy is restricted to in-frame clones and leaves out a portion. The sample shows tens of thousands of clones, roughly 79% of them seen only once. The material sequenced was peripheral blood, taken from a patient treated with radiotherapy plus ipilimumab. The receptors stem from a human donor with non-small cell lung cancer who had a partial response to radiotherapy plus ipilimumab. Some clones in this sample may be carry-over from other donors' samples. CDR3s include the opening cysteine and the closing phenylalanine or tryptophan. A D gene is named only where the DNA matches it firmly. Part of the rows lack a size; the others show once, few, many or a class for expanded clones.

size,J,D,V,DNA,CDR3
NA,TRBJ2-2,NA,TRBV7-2,TGTGCCAGCAGCCTAAACACCGGGGAGCTGTTTTTT,CASSLNTGELFF
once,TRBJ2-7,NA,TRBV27,TGTGCCAGCAGCCCATTTGTACGGGAAATCTATCAACCGTACGAGCAGTACTTC,CASSPFVREIYQPYEQYF
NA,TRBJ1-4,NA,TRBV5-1,TGCGCCAGCAGTCAGGGGCGGGCAACTAATGAAAAACTGTTTTTT,CASSQGRATNEKLFF
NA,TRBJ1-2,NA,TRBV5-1,TGCGCCAGCAGCCATGACAGGAACTATGGCTACACCTTC,CASSHDRNYGYTF
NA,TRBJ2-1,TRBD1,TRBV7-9,TGTGCCAGCAGCTTAGCAGGCAGGGGGCATTATGAGCAGTTCTTC,CASSLAGRGHYEQFF
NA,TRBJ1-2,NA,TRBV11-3,TGTGCCAGCAGCTTAGGGGACACTCCATTCTATGGCTACACCTTC,CASSLGDTPFYGYTF
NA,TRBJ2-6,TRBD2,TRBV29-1,TGCAGCGTTGAAGGTAGCGGGCTTTCTGGGGCCAACGTCCTGACTTTC,CSVEGSGLSGANVLTF
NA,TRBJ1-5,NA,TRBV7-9,TGTGCCAGCAGCTTAGGGACGACAGAATTCAATCAGCCCCAGCATTTT,CASSLGTTEFNQPQHF
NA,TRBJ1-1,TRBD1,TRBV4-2,TGTGCCAGCAGCCAAGCGATATTCGGACAGGGGCTCACTGAAGCTTTCTTT,CASSQAIFGQGLTEAFF
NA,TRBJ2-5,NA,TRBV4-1,TGCGCCAGCAGCCAAGATCCCGGGACTCCGCAAGAGACCCAGTACTTC,CASSQDPGTPQETQYF
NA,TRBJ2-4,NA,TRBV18,TGTGCCAGCTCACCAGAGGGCAACATTCAGTACTTC,CASSPEGNIQYF
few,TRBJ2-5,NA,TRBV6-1,TGTGCCAGCAGGAGAGTAGTAACTGAAGAGACCCAGTACTTC,CASRRVVTEETQYF
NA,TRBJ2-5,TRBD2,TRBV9,TGTGCCAGCAGCGTAGGCCCGGGACTAGCGGGCTCTGCGGTCAAAGAGACCCAGTACTTC,CASSVGPGLAGSAVKETQYF
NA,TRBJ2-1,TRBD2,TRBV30,TGTGGGCTAGCGGACCCGCGATCTCCGTACAATGAGCAGTTCTTC,CGLADPRSPYNEQFF
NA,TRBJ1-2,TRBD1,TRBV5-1,TGCGCCAGCAGCCCCTGGGCCGACAGGGTTGGAAGCTATGGCTACACCTTC,CASSPWADRVGSYGYTF
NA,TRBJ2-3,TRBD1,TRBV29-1,TGCAAGATTGGACAGGGCACAGATACGCAGTATTTT,CKIGQGTDTQYF
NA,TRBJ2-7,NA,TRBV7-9,TGTGCCAGCAGCTCGAACTACCGAACCTACGAGCAGTACTTC,CASSSNYRTYEQYF
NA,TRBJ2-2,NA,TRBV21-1,TGTGCCAGCAGCAGAGAATTTCGCACCGGGGAGCTGTTTTTT,CASSREFRTGELFF
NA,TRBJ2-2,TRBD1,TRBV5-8,TGTGCCAGCAGCTTGGGACGGGGACAGGTGGGCACCGGGGAGCTGTTTTTT,CASSLGRGQVGTGELFF
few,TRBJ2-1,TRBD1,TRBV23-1,TGCGCCAGCAGTCAATCGCCCCGGACAGGGATGTACAATGAGCAGTTCTTC,CASSQSPRTGMYNEQFF
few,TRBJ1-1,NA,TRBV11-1,TGTGCCAGCAGCCCGATAACAGGGTTTTCGGCTTTCTTT,CASSPITGFSAFF
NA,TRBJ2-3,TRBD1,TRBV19,TGTGCCAGTAGTACCGTCCGGGACAGGGGTTCGGATACGCAGTATTTT,CASSTVRDRGSDTQYF
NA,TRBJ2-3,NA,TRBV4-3,TGCGCCAGCAGCCAAGTTCCAGGGGAGTCGGAAGATACGCAGTATTTT,CASSQVPGESEDTQYF
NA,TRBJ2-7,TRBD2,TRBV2,TGTGCCAGCAGTGACTCGGGAGGGCCCTACGAGCAGTACTTC,CASSDSGGPYEQYF
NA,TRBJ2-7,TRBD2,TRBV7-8,TGTGCCAGCAGCGTAGGTAGCGGGGCAACCTACGAGCAGTACTTC,CASSVGSGATYEQYF
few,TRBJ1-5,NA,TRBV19,TGTGCCAGTAGGTTACAGGGCAATCAGCCCCAGCATTTT,CASRLQGNQPQHF
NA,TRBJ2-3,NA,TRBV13,TGTGCCAGCAGCTTAGGACGGGGTGTGATGGCAGATACGCAGTATTTT,CASSLGRGVMADTQYF
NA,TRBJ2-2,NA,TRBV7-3,TGTGCCAGCAGCCCTGGGGGGGCGTGGGCGTGGTCCGGGGAGCTGTTTTTT,CASSPGGAWAWSGELFF
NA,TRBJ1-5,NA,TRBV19,TGTGCCAGTAGTATCAGGTTGACAGGTAGGGGCAATCAGCCCCAGCATTTT,CASSIRLTGRGNQPQHF
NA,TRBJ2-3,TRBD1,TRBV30,TGTGCCTGGAGGACAGGGGGTTCAGATACGCAGTATTTT,CAWRTGGSDTQYF
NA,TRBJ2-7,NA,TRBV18,TGTGCCAGCTCACCGAGCACCCCCCCCCTCTACGAGCAGTACTTC,CASSPSTPPLYEQYF
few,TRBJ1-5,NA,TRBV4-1,TGCGCCAGCAGCCAAAACACCTTTTATAGCAATCAGCCCCAGCATTTT,CASSQNTFYSNQPQHF
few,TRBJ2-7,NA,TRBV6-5,TGTGCCAGCAGTCATGGACTAACGGCTGAGCAGTACTTC,CASSHGLTAEQYF
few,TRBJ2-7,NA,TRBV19,TGTGCCAGTAGGAACAGGGATAGCTACGAGCAGTACTTC,CASRNRDSYEQYF
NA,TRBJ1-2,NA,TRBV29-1,TGCAGCGTTCCGGACCCAGGGGACTATGGCTACACCTTC,CSVPDPGDYGYTF
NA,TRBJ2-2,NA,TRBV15,TGTGCCACCAGCAGTATACTCGGGGAGCTGTTTTTT,CATSSILGELFF
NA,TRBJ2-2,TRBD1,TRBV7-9,TGTGCCAGCAGCCGGAATAGACAGGGGGCCGGGGAGCTGTTTTTT,CASSRNRQGAGELFF
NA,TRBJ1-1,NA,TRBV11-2,TGTGCCAGCAGCTTAGCCAATACGGTGAACACTGAAGCTTTCTTT,CASSLANTVNTEAFF
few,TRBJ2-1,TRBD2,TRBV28,TGTGCCAGCAGTTTGGTCAGTGCACGCGGGAGGGCCGGCGGTGAGCAGTTCTTC,CASSLVSARGRAGGEQFF
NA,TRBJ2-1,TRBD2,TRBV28,TGTGCCAGCAGTTTGCTTCCTAGCGGCTCCTACAATGAGCAGTTCTTC,CASSLLPSGSYNEQFF
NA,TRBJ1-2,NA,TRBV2,TGTGCCAGCTTGCGGGACTGGGGCTACACCTTC,CASLRDWGYTF
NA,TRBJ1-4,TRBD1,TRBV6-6,TGTGCCAGCAGTCACTCAGGACAGGAGGGGGGTGAAAAACTGTTTTTT,CASSHSGQEGGEKLFF
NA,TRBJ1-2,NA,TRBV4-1,TGCGCCAGCAGCCAGGCCAGGGCTAACTATGGCTACACCTTC,CASSQARANYGYTF
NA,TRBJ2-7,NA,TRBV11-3,TGTGCCAGCAGCTTAGCCCAGGGTGGCGAGCAGTACTTC,CASSLAQGGEQYF
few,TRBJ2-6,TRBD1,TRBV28,TGTGCCAGCAGACGGACAGGGGTTAGTTCTGGGGCCAACGTCCTGACTTTC,CASRRTGVSSGANVLTF
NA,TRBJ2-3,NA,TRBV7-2,TGTGCCAGCAGCTCCAGGGTTACGCAGTATTTT,CASSSRVTQYF
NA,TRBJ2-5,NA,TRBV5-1,TGCGCCAGCAGCTTGGGGGGAGCGGAAGAGACCCAGTACTTC,CASSLGGAEETQYF
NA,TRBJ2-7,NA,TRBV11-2,TGTGCCAGCAGCTTAGTGTCGGTCGAGCAGTACTTC,CASSLVSVEQYF
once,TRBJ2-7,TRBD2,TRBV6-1,TGTGCCAGCAGTGTACCCTTGACTAGCGGGAGATTCACCTACGAGCAGTACTTC,CASSVPLTSGRFTYEQYF
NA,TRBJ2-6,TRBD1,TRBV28,TGTGCCAGCATCTCGGGACAGGGGGTTTTTGGGGCCAACGTCCTGACTTTC,CASISGQGVFGANVLTF
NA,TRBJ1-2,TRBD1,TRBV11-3,TGTGCCAGCAGCTTAGTAGCCAGGGGGGCGTCTGGCTACACCTTC,CASSLVARGASGYTF
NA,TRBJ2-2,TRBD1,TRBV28,TGTGCCAGCAGTTACCGGGCGGGACAGGGGTTTTTGACCGGGGAGCTGTTTTTT,CASSYRAGQGFLTGELFF